A single sample is the source of the 28 T cell receptor beta chains below, sequenced in a study of long-term antiretroviral therapy in people with HIV. At the survey level, the v3.0 immunoSEQ assay was run. Data came from immunoSEQ multiplex PCR; TCRdb stores just in-frame clones and leaves some out. The sample records about 20,000 clones, 80% to 95% being singletons. The material sequenced was unsorted PBMCs, taken 4.4 years after starting antiretroviral therapy. The source is a woman aged 50 to 60 with HIV.

The rearrangement joins TRBV5-1 to TRBJ1-1, with 9 bases matching TRBD1. Germline-derived CDR1 and CDR2 are SGHRS and YFSETQ. This CDR3 comprises 15 residues. J lost 4 bases, V lost 6 bases, and 10 bases had no gene match. CDR3 DNA sequence: TGCGCCAGCAATACAGGGGGCATAATGAGCACTGAAGCTTTCTTT. It is translated as CASNTGGIMSTEAFF.

This clone occurred once. The chain couples TRBV10-3 to TRBJ1-2; 11 bases align to TRBD1. The CDR3 loop spans 15 amino acids. Germline CDR1 ENHRY, CDR2 SYGVKD. V lost 3 bases and J lost 7; bases outside the gene matches: 7. The DNA of the CDR3 is TGTGCCATCAGTGACTCGGGACAGGGGGTCGGTGGCTACACCTTC. Encoded protein: CAISDSGQGVGGYTF.

CDR3 residues: CATSRARGSGYTF. CDR3 DNA sequence: TGTGCCACCAGCAGAGCTCGTGGTTCCGGCTACACCTTC. The gene calls are TRBV15 and TRBJ1-2; D gene unclear. The V gene's germline CDR1 is LNHNV and CDR2 YYDKDF (reference sequence). The CDR3 has 13 amino acids. The V end lost 1 base, the J end lost 8 bases, and 11 bases lay between the germline ends.

The V call is TRBV2, the J call TRBJ1-6; 9 nucleotides line up with TRBD1. CDR3 length: 15 amino acids. Germline assignment: CDR1 SNHLY and CDR2 FYNNEI. V shed 8 bases, J shed 7 bases, and the junction held 9 bases outside the gene matches. The CDR3 DNA sequence: TGTGCCAGCTATTCTTTGGGACAGGGAAATTCACCCCTCCACTTT. Translated: CASYSLGQGNSPLHF.

The chain carries TRBV2 and TRBJ2-1; D could derive from TRBD1 or TRBD2 (5 bases each). V was cut by 1 base and J by 9 bases, with 19 bases left in between. Germline V gene data show CDR1 as SNHLY and CDR2 as FYNNEI. The CDR3 is made up of 16 amino acids. CDR3 protein: CASSEGGGSLGGEQFF. The CDR3 region has the DNA TGTGCCAGCAGTGAAGGCGGCGGATCCCTTGGGGGTGAGCAGTTCTTC.

This chain links TRBV2 with TRBJ1-2; D is unresolved. V lost 6 bases to trimming and J lost 3 bases, with 8 bases between them. Per the germline V gene, CDR1 is SNHLY and CDR2 is FYNNEI. The CDR3 is 12 amino acids. CDR3 residues: CASSGDDYGYTF. The CDR3 nucleotides are TGTGCCAGCAGCGGCGATGACTATGGCTACACCTTC.

V usage is TRBV19 and J usage is TRBJ2-5, with TRBD1 matching 8 bases. V dropped 3 bases and J dropped 0; count of bases not matched to a gene: 6. This CDR3 is 16 amino acids long. Germline V lookup: CDR1 LNHDA, CDR2 SQIVND (reference sequence). Here the CDR3 reads CASSITGTGYQETQYF. The CDR3 coding sequence is TGTGCCAGTAGTATCACGGGGACAGGATACCAAGAGACCCAGTACTTC.

The rearrangement joins TRBV5-1 to TRBJ2-3; 10 nucleotides align to TRBD2. CDR1 is SGHRS and CDR2 is YFSETQ in the germline V gene. The CDR3 extends over 16 amino acids. V lost 4 bases and J lost 1; bases outside the gene matches: 6. As DNA, the CDR3 is TGCGCCAGCAGCCTTAGGCTAGCGGGGGGCACAGATACGCAGTATTTT. Encoded protein: CASSLRLAGGTDTQYF.

As concerns this clone: Mismatch with germline at one junction end may stem from a read error. CDR3 region: CTSSLVGQNNEQFF. The CDR3 nucleotides read TGCACCAGCAGCTTGGTTGGGCAGAACAATGAGCAGTTCTTC. The chain is built from TRBV5-1 and TRBJ2-1; the D is unclear. The CDR3 is 14 amino acids. Germline-derived CDR1 and CDR2 are SGHRS and YFSETQ.

The chain is built from TRBV27 and TRBJ2-3, with D unresolved. The CDR3 has 12 amino acids. Germline assignment: CDR1 MNHEY and CDR2 SMNVEV (reference sequence). Deletions cut 5 bases from V and 3 bases from J, with 6 bases between. The CDR3 DNA is TGTGCCAGCAGTGGGCTAACAGATACGCAGTATTTT. Protein product: CASSGLTDTQYF.

This sequence joins TRBV12-5 and TRBJ2-6; D not resolved. Germline lookup yields CDR1 LGHNT and CDR2 FRNRAP. V shed 0 bases and J shed 1 base, with 10 bases lying between them. This CDR3 contains 17 residues. The DNA for the CDR3 is TGTGCTAGTGGTTTGGTACAAGGGTTTTCTGGGGCCAACGTCCTGACTTTC. Translated: CASGLVQGFSGANVLTF.

V and J are TRBV5-4 and TRBJ2-5; 8 nucleotides line up with TRBD2. Unmatched junction bases numbered 3, after V lost 1 base and J lost 1 base. The germline V gene encodes CDR1 SGHNT and CDR2 YYREEE (reference sequence). There are 15 residues in the CDR3. The CDR3 DNA reads as TGTGCCAGCAGCTTGAAGACTAGCGCCCAAGAGACCCAGTACTTC. Its protein product is CASSLKTSAQETQYF.

The chain uses TRBV2 and TRBJ2-7; possibly TRBD2 for D (6 bases). The CDR3 is made up of 14 amino acids. CDR1 is SNHLY, CDR2 FYNNEI, per germline. Trimming shortened V by 1 base and J by 7 bases, and 14 bases separated the two germline ends. The CDR3 sequence is CASSEGIGTWEQYF. In nucleotides, the CDR3 is TGTGCCAGCAGTGAAGGAATTGGGACTTGGGAGCAGTACTTC.

This chain uses TRBV6-6 with TRBJ1-5; no reliable D call. Trimming cost V 4 bases and J 3 bases, with 7 bases left between them. CDR3 size: 13 residues. Looked up from germline, CDR1 is MNHNY and CDR2 is SVGAGI (reference sequence). The CDR3 loop is CASSLKDNQPQHF. The CDR3, as DNA: TGTGCCAGCAGTTTGAAAGACAATCAGCCCCAGCATTTT.

This chain joins TRBV6-5 and TRBJ2-7, with D possibly matching TRBD1 (6 bases). This CDR3 has 13 amino acids. Trimming left V 7 bases short and J 5 bases short, with 15 bases between. Germline lookup yields CDR1 MNHEY and CDR2 SVGAGI. DNA for the CDR3: TGTGCCAGCATTGCTAGGGGGTTCCACGAGCAGTACTTC. Protein product: CASIARGFHEQYF.

The rearrangement uses TRBV29-1 and TRBJ2-2; 7 bases are shared with TRBD1. Per the germline V gene, CDR1 is SQVTM and CDR2 is ANQGSEA. The CDR3 runs 14 residues. V dropped 6 bases and J dropped 0; count of bases not matched to a gene: 4. CDR3 sequence: CSVSGTANTGELFF. The CDR3 region has the DNA TGCAGCGTGTCCGGGACAGCGAACACCGGGGAGCTGTTTTTT.

This sequence joins TRBV5-1 and TRBJ2-5, with 13 bases that match TRBD2. Germline V gene sequence: CDR1 SGHRS, CDR2 YFSETQ. The CDR3 sequence is 16 residues long. V shed 4 bases and J 4 bases; nucleotides not matched to a gene: 7. In DNA, the CDR3 is TGCGCCAGCAGCCTCCGGACTAGCGGGGGTCCAGAGACCCAGTACTTC. Encoded protein: CASSLRTSGGPETQYF.

The J gene is TRBJ2-5, the V gene TRBV11-3; the D is unclear. V was shortened by 0 bases and J by 4 bases, with 6 bases between the two germline ends. Germline CDR1 and CDR2: SGHNT and YENEEA. The CDR3 consists of 13 residues. CDR3 sequence (DNA): TGTGCCAGCAGCTTAGATCGGCTAGAGACCCAGTACTTC. The encoded protein is CASSLDRLETQYF.

The table lists this clone with a count of one. V is TRBV30 and J is TRBJ1-6, with a possible D match to TRBD1 (5 bases). Trimming removed 0 bases from V and 1 base from J, with 16 bases in between. This CDR3 is built from 18 residues. Germline values: CDR1 GTSNPN, CDR2 SVGIG (reference sequence). The CDR3 region is CAWSVGRDGWSYNSPLHF. The CDR3 coding sequence is TGTGCCTGGAGTGTTGGCAGGGACGGGTGGTCCTATAATTCACCCCTCCACTTT. The variable domain in full, completed from reference TRBV30 and TRBJ1-6, reads SQTIHQWPATLVQPVGSPLSLECTVEGTSNPNLYWYRQAAGRGLQLLFYSVGIGQISSEVPQNLSASRPQDRQFILSSKKLLLSDSGFYLCAWSVGRDGWSYNSPLHFGNGTRLTVT.

This clone occurred once. The J gene is TRBJ2-7, the V gene TRBV4-1; possible D gene TRBD1, 5 bases. With 1 base removed from V and 7 bases from J, the gap between germline ends came to 11 bases. The CDR3 has 13 residues. CDR1 MGHRA and CDR2 YSYEKL come from the germline V gene. CDR3 nucleotide sequence: TGCGCCAGCAGCCAAGTGTCAGGGTGGGAGCAGTACTTC. The encoded protein is CASSQVSGWEQYF.

The rearrangement uses TRBV27 and TRBJ1-2, with D maybe TRBD1 (6 bases). CDR1 is MNHEY, CDR2 SMNVEV, per germline (reference sequence). Trimming cost V 6 bases and J 3 bases, with 23 bases left between them. This CDR3 is 17 amino acids long. This CDR3 is CASRINAKDRPDYGYTF. CDR3 bases: TGTGCCAGCAGGATAAACGCGAAGGACAGACCGGACTATGGCTACACCTTC.

This clone showed up just once. This chain joins TRBV7-2 and TRBJ2-3, with 7 bases lining up with TRBD1. Per germline, CDR1 SGHTA and CDR2 FQGNSA. The CDR3 totals 16 residues. The ends lost 2 bases at V and 2 bases at J; junction bases unmatched: 7. The CDR3 nucleotides read TGTGCCAGCAGCTTACGGGCAGGGGGTGTCACAGATACGCAGTATTTT. The encoded protein is CASSLRAGGVTDTQYF.

The V call is TRBV7-9, the J call TRBJ1-2, with D maybe TRBD1 (5 bases). The CDR3 is 14 residues long. Trimming left V 5 bases short and J 2 bases short, with 12 bases between. Germline values: CDR1 SEHNR, CDR2 FQNEAQ (reference sequence). The CDR3 DNA follows: TGTGCCAGCAGCGCCACAGGACTCAACTATGGCTACACCTTC. Its protein product is CASSATGLNYGYTF.

This clone came up once. The chain carries TRBV5-1 and TRBJ1-6, with 7 bases lining up with TRBD1. Looked up from germline, CDR1 is SGHRS and CDR2 is YFSETQ. J lost 5 bases, V lost 4 bases, and 6 bases had no gene match. This CDR3 spans 15 amino acids. CDR3 sequence (DNA): TGCGCCAGCAGCCTCGGGACAGCTAATAATTCACCCCTCCACTTT. This gives the protein CASSLGTANNSPLHF.

The J gene is TRBJ1-1, the V gene TRBV5-1, with TRBD1 identical over 7 bases. This CDR3 spans 14 amino acids. The V gene end was trimmed by 5 bases and the J gene end by 1 base; junction bases not matched to a gene: 5. Germline CDR1 reads SGHRS; CDR2 reads YFSETQ. The CDR3 sequence is CASSRGPGNTEAFF. CDR3 nucleotides: TGCGCCAGCAGTAGGGGGCCGGGGAACACTGAAGCTTTCTTT.

This rearrangement joins TRBV4-1 to TRBJ2-7, with TRBD2 matching over 11 bases. The germline CDR1 and CDR2 sequences are MGHRA and YSYEKL. CDR3 size: 16 residues. The V gene end was trimmed by 5 bases and the J gene end by 0 bases; junction bases not matched to a gene: 6. As DNA, the CDR3 is TGCGCCAGCAGCAGAGGTACTAGCGGGGGCTCCTACGAGCAGTACTTC. It yields the protein CASSRGTSGGSYEQYF.

This chain joins TRBV7-9 and TRBJ1-1, with 8 positions matching TRBD1. Germline V lookup: CDR1 SEHNR, CDR2 FQNEAQ (reference sequence). The CDR3 has 16 amino acids. The V gene end was trimmed by 1 base and the J gene end by 1 base; junction bases not matched to a gene: 5. This chain's CDR3 is CASSLGRGRANTEAFF. For the CDR3, the DNA is TGTGCCAGCAGCTTAGGCAGGGGGCGAGCGAACACTGAAGCTTTCTTT.

This clone was recorded a few times. CDR3 loop: CASSPWTDNQPQHF. DNA of the CDR3: TGTGCCAGCAGCCCATGGACAGACAATCAGCCCCAGCATTTT. The chain is built from TRBV7-9 and TRBJ1-5; tentative D call: TRBD1 (6 bases). Germline loops: CDR1 SEHNR, CDR2 FQNEAQ (reference sequence). V shed 5 bases and J shed 3 bases, with 11 bases lying between them. This CDR3 region has 14 residues.